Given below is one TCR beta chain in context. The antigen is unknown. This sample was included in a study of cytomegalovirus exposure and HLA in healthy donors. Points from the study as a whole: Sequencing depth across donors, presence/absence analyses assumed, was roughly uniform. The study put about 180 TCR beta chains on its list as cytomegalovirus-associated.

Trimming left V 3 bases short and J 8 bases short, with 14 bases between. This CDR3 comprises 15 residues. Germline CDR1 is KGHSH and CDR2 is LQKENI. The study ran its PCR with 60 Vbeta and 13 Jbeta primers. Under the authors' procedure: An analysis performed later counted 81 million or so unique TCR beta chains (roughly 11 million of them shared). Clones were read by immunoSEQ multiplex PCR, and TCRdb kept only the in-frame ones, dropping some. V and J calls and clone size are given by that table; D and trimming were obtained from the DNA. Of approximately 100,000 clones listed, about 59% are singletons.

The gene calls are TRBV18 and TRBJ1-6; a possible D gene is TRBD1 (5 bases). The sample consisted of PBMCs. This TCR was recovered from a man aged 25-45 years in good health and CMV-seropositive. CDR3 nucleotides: TGTGCCAGCTCACCGCCTGGGGCTTTGGATTCACCCCTCCACTTT. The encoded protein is CASSPPGALDSPLHF.